The 30 T cell receptor beta chains below come from one sample, sequenced in a study of blood T cell repertoires in COVID-19. This table comes from immunoSEQ multiplex PCR, and its TCRdb copy is limited to in-frame clones, with some not included. The sample consists of approximately 74,000 clones, around 90% of them appearing once. Sequenced sample: peripheral blood. These receptors all stem from a woman in her fifties or sixties with active COVID-19.

The chain uses TRBV4-2 and TRBJ1-2, with D hard to call. The length of the CDR3 is 16 residues. The V and J ends lost 0 bases and 0 bases respectively, with 11 bases between them. CDR1 and CDR2 from the germline V gene are LGHNA and YNFKEQ. The CDR3 bases are TGTGCCAGCAGCCAAGACCCTCGAGGAGCTAACTATGGCTACACCTTC. Translating gives CASSQDPRGANYGYTF.

The rearrangement joins TRBV15 to TRBJ2-2, with TRBD2 matching 8 bases. CDR1 is LNHNV, CDR2 YYDKDF, per germline (reference sequence). CDR3 length: 16 residues. V shed 6 bases and J 2 bases; nucleotides not matched to a gene: 8. The chain's CDR3 is CATRNPGLVNTGELFF. In DNA, the CDR3 is TGTGCCACCAGGAACCCGGGACTAGTTAACACCGGGGAGCTGTTTTTT.

This chain uses TRBV9 with TRBJ2-2; 11 bases map to TRBD2. The CDR3 has 15 amino acids. Per the germline V gene, CDR1 is SGDLS and CDR2 is YYNGEE. The V segment lost 2 bases and the J segment 7 bases; nucleotides outside the gene matches: 4. Written as DNA, the CDR3 is TGTGCCAGCAGCGTCCTAGCGGGAGGTATCGGGGAGCTGTTTTTT. It yields the protein CASSVLAGGIGELFF.

This chain links TRBV6-1 with TRBJ1-1; a possible D gene is TRBD1 (5 bases). Germline lookup yields CDR1 MNHNS and CDR2 SASEGT. V was clipped by 6 bases and J by 7 bases, with 18 bases between them. The CDR3 consists of 14 residues. CDR3 DNA: TGTGCCAGCAGCTCTTACGGGGGTACCCTTGAAGCTTTCTTT. Its protein is CASSSYGGTLEAFF.

The gene calls are TRBV27 and TRBJ2-1; 7 positions match TRBD1. The germline V gene has CDR1 MNHEY and CDR2 SMNVEV (reference sequence). V trimming: 5 bases; J trimming: 6 bases; junction bases outside the gene matches: 10. The CDR3 extends over 15 amino acids. CDR3 loop: CASSLRTGSINEQFF. Here the CDR3 DNA reads TGTGCCAGCAGTCTACGGACAGGTTCTATCAATGAGCAGTTCTTC.

The chain carries TRBV5-4 and TRBJ2-1, with D perhaps matching TRBD2 (5 bases). The CDR3 has 15 residues. Germline loops: CDR1 SGHNT, CDR2 YYREEE (reference sequence). Trimming took off 1 base at V and 0 bases at J, with 8 bases between the two ends. The CDR3 protein is CASSLTRSSYNEQFF. In DNA form, the CDR3 reads TGTGCCAGCAGCTTGACTAGAAGCTCCTACAATGAGCAGTTCTTC.

This clone was counted a few times. The chain recombines TRBV6-2 or TRBV6-3 with TRBJ2-7; tentatively, D is TRBD1 (6 bases). Germline CDR1 MNHEY, CDR2 SVGEGT. V shed 2 bases and J shed 4 bases, with 18 bases lying between them. CDR3 length: 16 amino acids. Here the CDR3 reads CASSYAKSGHLYEQYF. CDR3 DNA: TGTGCCAGCAGTTACGCCAAGTCGGGACACCTATACGAGCAGTACTTC.

This clone came up once. The chain links TRBV24-1 to TRBJ2-5; TRBD2 aligns across 8 bases. Germline assignment: CDR1 KGHDR and CDR2 SFDVKD. V lost 7 bases and J lost 4; bases outside the gene matches: 4. The CDR3 covers 13 residues. In DNA form, the CDR3 reads TGTGCCACCAGGCGGGAGGTTGGAGAGACCCAGTACTTC. It yields the protein CATRREVGETQYF.

The chain links TRBV12-5 to TRBJ2-1, with TRBD2 matching 7 bases. The CDR3 spans 14 residues. Germline V gives CDR1 LGHNT, CDR2 FRNRAP. V shed 4 bases, J shed 6 bases, and the junction held 6 bases outside the gene matches. CDR3 protein: CASGSWDYSNEQFF. CDR3 in DNA: TGTGCTAGTGGTTCCTGGGACTATTCCAATGAGCAGTTCTTC. Full variable domain (outside the CDR3, taken from reference TRBV12-5 and TRBJ2-1): DARVTQTPRHKVTEMGQEVTMRCQPILGHNTVFWYRQTMMQGLELLAYFRNRAPLDDSGMPKDRFSAEMPDATLATLKIQPSEPRDSAVYFCASGSWDYSNEQFFGPGTRLTVL.

The DNA of the CDR3 is TGTGCCAGCAGCTTCAATCTGGGCAGGGGCTATAATCAGCCCCAGCATTTT. This sequence encodes CASSFNLGRGYNQPQHF. The chain combines TRBV5-5 with TRBJ1-5, with D possibly TRBD1 on 6 matching bases. This CDR3 is built from 17 residues. Trimming shortened V by 2 bases and J by 4 bases, and 19 bases separated the two germline ends. Germline V gene lookup returns CDR1 SGHKS and CDR2 YYEKEE (reference sequence).

The rearrangement joins TRBV6-1 to TRBJ2-2; 10 nucleotides line up with TRBD2. Germline CDR1 and CDR2: MNHNS and SASEGT. CDR3 length equals 16 residues. Trimming at V came to 2 bases and at J to 6 bases, leaving 6 bases not matched to a gene. The CDR3, as DNA: TGTGCCAGCAGTGAACTGTCAGCGGGAGGGGCCGGGGAGCTGTTTTTT. It is translated as CASSELSAGGAGELFF.

This chain links TRBV20-1 with TRBJ1-6, with a tentative D call TRBD1 (6 bases). CDR1 and CDR2 from the germline V gene are DFQATT and SNEGSKA (reference sequence). The V gene lost 3 bases and the J gene lost 2 bases, with 14 bases spanning the gap. The CDR3 extends over 16 amino acids. The CDR3 DNA is TGCAGTGCTAGTACGGCAGGGGCGACCTATAATTCACCCCTCCACTTT. It codes for CSASTAGATYNSPLHF.

The gene calls are TRBV5-1 and TRBJ1-1; a weak D match, TRBD1 (5 bases). Between the trimmed V and J ends, which lost 0 bases and 1 base, there was a span of 10 bases. CDR3 length equals 15 residues. The germline V gene has CDR1 SGHRS and CDR2 YFSETQ. For the CDR3, the DNA is TGCGCCAGCAGCTTGGCTCGGCAGGGGAACACTGAAGCTTTCTTT. Protein product: CASSLARQGNTEAFF.

This clone was seen a single time. This chain uses TRBV5-1 with TRBJ1-6, with D possibly matching TRBD1 (5 bases). Germline CDR1 reads SGHRS; CDR2 reads YFSETQ. The length of the CDR3 is 15 residues. V lost 0 bases and J 7 bases, leaving 11 bases between the germline ends. CDR3 loop: CASSLDLGGNSPLHF. CDR3 coding DNA: TGCGCCAGCAGCTTGGATCTGGGGGGGAATTCACCCCTCCACTTT.

This rearrangement joins TRBV2 to TRBJ1-5; 7 nucleotides agree with TRBD1. The CDR3 consists of 13 residues. Germline CDR1 is SNHLY and CDR2 is FYNNEI. Germline trimming cut 5 bases from V and 8 bases from J; bases unmatched to any gene: 6. The CDR3 here is CASSRQGREPQHF. The CDR3 DNA is TGTGCCAGCAGTCGACAGGGCCGGGAGCCCCAGCATTTT.

J is TRBJ1-2 and V is TRBV11-2; the D gene is possibly TRBD1 (6 bases). This CDR3 region has 13 residues. V lost 1 base to trimming and J lost 6 bases, with 9 bases between them. From germline, CDR1 is SGHAT and CDR2 FQNNGV. In nucleotides, the CDR3 is TGTGCCAGCAGCTTAGTACAGGGAGATGGCTACACCTTC. Its protein product is CASSLVQGDGYTF.

The count of this clone is one. The J gene is TRBJ1-1, the V gene TRBV28; TRBD1 matches 8 bases. From germline, CDR1 is MDHEN and CDR2 SYDVKM. J was trimmed by 0 bases and V by 5 bases; bases with no gene match: 8. The CDR3 sequence is 16 residues long. CDR3 nucleotide sequence: TGTGCCAGCAGTCCCTGGACAGGGCCCATGAACACTGAAGCTTTCTTT. This codes for CASSPWTGPMNTEAFF.

This chain links TRBV30 with TRBJ2-1; D remains ambiguous. V was trimmed by 0 bases and J by 7 bases, leaving 16 bases between them. This CDR3 region has 15 residues. The V gene's germline CDR1 is GTSNPN and CDR2 SVGIG (reference sequence). CDR3 region: CAWSVQGLRVNEQFF. The CDR3 nucleotides read TGTGCCTGGAGTGTACAAGGCCTTCGGGTGAATGAGCAGTTCTTC.

The chain has TRBV28 and TRBJ2-1; 8 bases fit TRBD2. V lost 4 bases and J lost 8; bases outside the gene matches: 10. Germline assignment: CDR1 MDHEN and CDR2 SYDVKM. The CDR3 is made up of 15 amino acids. The CDR3 sequence: CASSSLGSGRDEQFF. The DNA for the CDR3 is TGTGCCAGCAGTTCCTTAGGGTCCGGGAGGGATGAGCAGTTCTTC.

This rearrangement joins TRBV28 to TRBJ2-7; D ambiguous. From germline, CDR1 is MDHEN and CDR2 SYDVKM. The V end was cut by 10 bases, the J end by 0 bases, with 13 bases between. CDR3 length: 13 amino acids. CDR3 amino acids: CATTIFSSYEQYF. CDR3 coding DNA: TGTGCCACCACTATTTTTAGCTCCTACGAGCAGTACTTC.

The count of this clone is one. The J gene is TRBJ2-1, the V gene TRBV7-2; 7 positions match TRBD2. V shed 1 base and J 7 bases; nucleotides not matched to a gene: 7. The CDR3 sequence is 15 residues long. CDR1 is SGHTA, CDR2 FQGNSA, per germline. The DNA of the CDR3 is TGTGCCAGCAGCTTAGGGAACGCGGGAGTGAATGAGCAGTTCTTC. Translated: CASSLGNAGVNEQFF.

The rearrangement uses TRBV21-1 and TRBJ2-1; the table assigns TRBD1, which was not confirmed against the DNA. TRBV21-1 is a documented pseudogene. The CDR3 is 12 residues long. CDR3 sequence reads: CAPRSPYNEQFF. The CDR3 DNA follows: TGTGCCCCCAGGTCCCCCTACAATGAGCAGTTCTTC.

The rearrangement uses TRBV7-8 and TRBJ2-7; a possible D gene is TRBD2 (6 bases). V lost 5 bases and J 3 bases, leaving 14 bases between the germline ends. The CDR3 is 14 amino acids. Germline V lookup: CDR1 SGHVS, CDR2 FQNEAQ. CDR3 sequence (DNA): TGTGCCAGCAGCCCACGGGACTCCAACTACGAGCAGTACTTC. Translation: CASSPRDSNYEQYF.

This chain uses TRBV19 with TRBJ1-1; D perhaps matches TRBD1 (5 bases). The germline V gene encodes CDR1 LNHDA and CDR2 SQIVND (reference sequence). The CDR3 has 14 residues. V lost 6 bases to trimming and J lost 1 base, with 12 bases between them. This chain's CDR3 is CASRATDRNTEAFF. The CDR3 DNA follows: TGTGCCAGTAGGGCGACAGACCGGAACACTGAAGCTTTCTTT.

This clone was observed a few times. The chain links TRBV19 to TRBJ2-1; 9 bases line up with TRBD2. Germline lookup yields CDR1 LNHDA and CDR2 SQIVND (reference sequence). CDR3 length: 18 amino acids. With 5 bases clipped from V and 0 bases from J, the junction kept 11 bases outside the gene matches. CDR3 in DNA: TGTGCCAGTAGTCCTCCGAGGGGCGGGAGGGTCTCCTACAATGAGCAGTTCTTC. This codes for CASSPPRGGRVSYNEQFF.

V gene TRBV13 combines with J gene TRBJ2-7; TRBD2 might be the D (5 bases). V lost 6 bases and J lost 5, with 20 bases in between. CDR1 and CDR2 from the germline V gene are PRHDT and FYEKMQ (reference sequence). The CDR3 sequence is 15 residues long. The CDR3 bases are TGTGCCAGCAGTGCCCCCGGAGGTCTGGTCCACGAGCAGTACTTC. It is translated as CASSAPGGLVHEQYF.

V usage is TRBV7-7 and J usage is TRBJ2-1; 9 positions match TRBD1. The CDR3 covers 16 residues. V trimming: 5 bases; J trimming: 4 bases; junction bases outside the gene matches: 9. Germline V gene sequence: CDR1 SSHAT, CDR2 FNYEAQ (reference sequence). The DNA of the CDR3 is TGTGCCAGCAGCCCGCGGACAGGGGCCTATTACAATGAGCAGTTCTTC. This sequence encodes CASSPRTGAYYNEQFF.

This chain joins TRBV9 and TRBJ2-3; TRBD1 agrees at 8 bases. The germline V gene encodes CDR1 SGDLS and CDR2 YYNGEE. The CDR3 length is 15 residues. J was trimmed by 1 base and V by 0 bases; bases with no gene match: 1. CDR3 DNA sequence: TGTGCCAGCAGCGTAGAGGGACAGGGCACAGATACGCAGTATTTT. Protein sequence: CASSVEGQGTDTQYF. The whole variable domain, filled in from reference TRBV9 and TRBJ2-3, reads DSGVTQTPKHLITATGQRVTLRCSPRSGDLSVYWYQQSLDQGLQFLIQYYNGEERAKGNILERFSAQQFPDLHSELNLSSLELGDSALYFCASSVEGQGTDTQYFGPGTRLTVL.

The rearrangement links TRBV5-6 to TRBJ2-7; no firm D call. Germline assignment: CDR1 SGHDT and CDR2 YYEEEE. Trimming removed 0 bases at V and 5 bases at J, with 12 bases between. CDR3 length equals 14 residues. CDR3 residues: CASSLGLIRDEQYF. Here the CDR3 DNA reads TGTGCCAGCAGCTTGGGGTTGATACGGGACGAGCAGTACTTC.

V gene TRBV19 combines with J gene TRBJ1-2; 7 positions agree with TRBD1. There are 17 residues in the CDR3. Unmatched junction bases numbered 18, after V lost 7 bases and J lost 4 bases. Germline values: CDR1 LNHDA, CDR2 SQIVND (reference sequence). The CDR3, as DNA: TGTGCCAGTACCCCAACGGGAGGGGGCGCGGGGAGCTATGGCTACACCTTC. Its translation is CASTPTGGGAGSYGYTF.